This T cell receptor beta chain comes out of a study of T cell repertoires in aging, cancer and after chemotherapy. Study-wide background: Six age groups, ranging from 30 or younger to 70 or older, included the donors. Over several months to years, re-sampled healthy donor repertoires clearly shared clones.

Study-level points and caveats: Across the chemotherapy interval, each cancer cohort showed higher median generation probability, suggesting thymic rebound.

Multiplex touch-down PCR with TRB-A/B primers amplified rearranged V-D-J TRB sequences. TCRdb itself ran the multiplex PCR reads through MiXCR, one entry per CDR3 protein. The sample has roughly 10,000 distinct CDR3 sequences, about 31% seen once. The template was genomic DNA from peripheral blood, not RNA. The length of the CDR3 is 15 residues. The junction had 5 bases not matched to a gene; V was cut back by 4 bases and J by 2 bases. Concerning this clonotype: Its antigen is as yet unknown.

The sequencing sample was made of blood. The sequence was obtained from a human donor in good health. The donor label of this sample is uncertain. The chain carries TRBV12-3 or TRBV12-4 and TRBJ2-3; TRBD1 agrees at 8 bases. The CDR3 DNA follows: TGTGCCAGCAGTTACTACAGGGGGGCCACAGATACGCAGTATTTT. Its translation is CASSYYRGATDTQYF.